Below are 32 T cell receptor beta chains sequenced from a single sample in a study of identical twins. TCRdb called the 5' RACE reads again in MiXCR, with one record for every CDR3 protein. The sample contains about 530,000 distinct CDR3 sequences, approximately 20% of which appear only once. These same records also appear under a second study, on yellow fever vaccine responses in identical twins.

Sequencing was done on a sample of CD4+ T cells sorted from blood. All receptors come from a woman aged 18-29 years in good health.

This clonotype was found a few times. This chain joins TRBV9 and TRBJ1-6, with D perhaps matching TRBD1 (5 bases). V was cut by 0 bases and J by 9 bases, with 13 bases left in between. The CDR3 loop spans 15 amino acids. CDR1 and CDR2 (germline): SGDLS, YYNGEE. CDR3 DNA: TGTGCCAGCAGCGTAGAAGGGACGAAGGGTTCACCCCTCCACTTT. It translates to CASSVEGTKGSPLHF.

This clonotype appeared many times. The chain uses TRBV7-9 and TRBJ2-3; D is perhaps TRBD1 or TRBD2 (6 bases each). The V gene's germline CDR1 is SEHNR and CDR2 FQNEAQ (reference sequence). Trimming pared 5 bases from V and 1 base from J, leaving 16 bases between. The CDR3 runs 16 residues. CDR3 sequence (DNA): TGTGCCAGCAGCCCCGGAGGGGGTGGGGGCACAGATACGCAGTATTTT. Protein sequence: CASSPGGGGGTDTQYF. The whole variable domain, remainder taken from reference TRBV7-9 and TRBJ2-3, is DTGVSQNPRHKITKRGQNVTFRCDPISEHNRLYWYRQTLGQGPEFLTYFQNEAQLEKSRLLSDRFSAERPKGSFSTLEIQRTEQGDSAMYLCASSPGGGGGTDTQYFGPGTRLTVL.

This clonotype has at least ten counts. J is TRBJ1-5 and V is TRBV7-2; the D is unclear. V lost 2 bases and J lost 3, with 8 bases in between. The V gene's germline CDR1 is SGHTA and CDR2 FQGNSA. CDR3 length: 14 amino acids. The CDR3 coding sequence is TGTGCCAGCAGCTTAAACAACCCCAATCAGCCCCAGCATTTT. Amino acids: CASSLNNPNQPQHF.

CDR3: CASSMGLWSMNTEAFF. In DNA, the CDR3 is TGTGCCAGTAGTATGGGACTCTGGTCGATGAACACTGAAGCTTTCTTT. The V gene is TRBV19, the J gene TRBJ1-1; D possibly corresponds to TRBD1 (5 bases). V was clipped by 3 bases and J by 0 bases, with 14 bases between them. Germline V gene data show CDR1 as LNHDA and CDR2 as SQIVND (reference sequence). CDR3 length: 16 residues.

Many counts were recorded for this clonotype. V usage is TRBV10-3 and J usage is TRBJ2-1, with D possibly called TRBD1 or TRBD2 (5 bases each). Germline V CDR1 and CDR2: ENHRY, SYGVKD. Deletions cut 8 bases from V and 7 bases from J, with 12 bases between. CDR3 length: 12 amino acids. The CDR3 region has the DNA TGTGCCATCGAAGGGGACGGGAATGAGCAGTTCTTC. Translation: CAIEGDGNEQFF.

The chain combines TRBV12-3 or TRBV12-4 with TRBJ1-1; unclear D gene. This CDR3 contains 13 residues. Between the trimmed V and J ends, which lost 2 bases and 11 bases, there was a span of 15 bases. CDR3 in DNA: TGTGCCAGCAGTTTATCCCACACCAGATCGGCTTTCTTT. As protein: CASSLSHTRSAFF.

This clonotype showed up just a few times. The J gene is TRBJ2-1, the V gene TRBV20-1; TRBD2 matches 14 bases. The germline gives CDR1 DFQATT, CDR2 SNEGSKA (reference sequence). The V gene end was trimmed by 8 bases and the J gene end by 6 bases; junction bases not matched to a gene: 15. The CDR3 is 17 amino acids. CDR3 loop: CSTWGGLAGVVGNEQFF. In nucleotides, the CDR3 is TGCAGTACATGGGGGGGACTAGCGGGAGTCGTAGGCAATGAGCAGTTCTTC.

The chain links TRBV3-1 to TRBJ1-6; D gene uncertain. The CDR3 loop spans 12 amino acids. The ends were cut back, 7 bases at V and 7 bases at J, with 8 bases in the middle. Germline V gene lookup returns CDR1 LGHDT and CDR2 YNNKEL (reference sequence). The CDR3 DNA reads as TGTGCCAGCAAATGGGGAAATTCACCCCTCCACTTT. Translated: CASKWGNSPLHF.

The chain uses TRBV9 and TRBJ2-1; 8 bases match TRBD1. The CDR3 runs to 14 residues. V was pared by 4 bases and J by 6 bases, with 6 bases of the junction left unmatched. Looked up from germline, CDR1 is SGDLS and CDR2 is YYNGEE. The CDR3 is CASSPETGVNEQFF. CDR3 sequence (DNA): TGTGCCAGCAGCCCAGAGACAGGGGTCAATGAGCAGTTCTTC.

V usage is TRBV24-1 and J usage is TRBJ2-2; the D gene is possibly TRBD2 (7 bases). Germline V gives CDR1 KGHDR, CDR2 SFDVKD. This CDR3 has 15 residues. Trimming pared 6 bases from V and 10 bases from J, leaving 20 bases between. The CDR3 protein is CATSTLGAGAAELFF. The CDR3 DNA reads TGTGCCACCAGTACCCTTGGGGCGGGGGCCGCGGAGCTGTTTTTT.

V is TRBV6-1 and J is TRBJ2-5; 8 positions agree with TRBD2. V lost 1 base to trimming and J lost 7 bases; unmatched junction nucleotides: 8. Per the germline V gene, CDR1 is MNHNS and CDR2 is SASEGT. This CDR3 is built from 15 residues. As DNA, the CDR3 is TGTGCCAGCAGTGAAGGGACTAGCAGACCCGGGACCCAGTACTTC. Translating gives CASSEGTSRPGTQYF.

This clonotype was recorded a few times. The J gene is TRBJ2-3, the V gene TRBV2; unclear D gene. Between the trimmed V and J ends, which lost 1 base and 1 base, there was a span of 9 bases. The CDR3 consists of 15 residues. Germline V lookup: CDR1 SNHLY, CDR2 FYNNEI. The CDR3 DNA sequence: TGTGCCAGCAGTGAAGAGGGTACGGGCACAGATACGCAGTATTTT. The encoded protein is CASSEEGTGTDTQYF.

The chain joins TRBV5-1 to TRBJ2-5; 14 nucleotides align to TRBD2. CDR1 is SGHRS, CDR2 YFSETQ, per germline. The CDR3 extends over 15 amino acids. V lost 5 bases, J lost 3 bases, and 3 bases stayed unmatched. In DNA form, the CDR3 reads TGCGCCAGCAGGACGACTAGCGGGGGGGAAGAGACCCAGTACTTC. It specifies CASRTTSGGEETQYF. The complete variable domain, with remaining parts taken from reference TRBV5-1 and TRBJ2-5, reads KAGVTQTPRYLIKTRGQQVTLSCSPISGHRSVSWYQQTPGQGLQFLFEYFSETQRNKGNFPGRFSGRQFSNSRSEMNVSTLELGDSALYLCASRTTSGGEETQYFGPGTRLLVL.

The V and J genes are TRBV6-2 or TRBV6-3 and TRBJ2-2, with TRBD2 identical over 7 bases. Germline loops: CDR1 MNHEY, CDR2 SVGEGT. After removal of 8 bases from V and 4 bases from J, the junction contained 10 bases not matched to a gene. There are 15 residues in the CDR3. DNA of the CDR3: TGTGCCAGCCAAAGGGCGGGAGTCGTCACCGGGGAGCTGTTTTTT. This translates into CASQRAGVVTGELFF.

This clonotype was seen a handful of times. V is TRBV4-1 and J is TRBJ1-1; D ambiguous. Germline CDR1 is MGHRA and CDR2 is YSYEKL. V gave up 3 bases and J gave up 5 bases, with 10 bases separating them. There are 13 residues in the CDR3. In nucleotides, the CDR3 is TGCGCCAGCAGCCAGGCACCGGGGACTGAAGCTTTCTTT. Translated, it gives CASSQAPGTEAFF.

This clonotype was seen a handful of times. The chain is built from TRBV19 and TRBJ2-7, with 12 bases matching TRBD2. CDR1 is LNHDA and CDR2 is SQIVND in the germline V gene (reference sequence). This CDR3 is built from 15 residues. Losses at the gene ends were 4 bases for V and 3 bases for J; bases not matched to a gene: 4. The CDR3 spells CASSTQTSGSYEQYF. The CDR3 nucleotides read TGTGCCAGTAGTACCCAGACTAGCGGGAGCTACGAGCAGTACTTC.

The V gene is TRBV4-2, the J gene TRBJ2-3; maybe TRBD1 (5 bases). The germline CDR1 and CDR2 sequences are LGHNA and YNFKEQ. The CDR3 runs 15 residues. V lost 4 bases, J lost 1 base, and 12 bases lay in between. The CDR3 region has the DNA TGTGCCAGCAGCCCCCTTGACAGTGGCACAGATACGCAGTATTTT. This codes for CASSPLDSGTDTQYF.

This clonotype was seen only a few times. The V gene is TRBV2, the J gene TRBJ1-1; 8 positions agree with TRBD1. The V gene's germline CDR1 is SNHLY and CDR2 FYNNEI. V trimming: 6 bases; J trimming: 4 bases; junction bases outside the gene matches: 13. The CDR3 is made up of 16 amino acids. In nucleotides, the CDR3 is TGTGCCAGCAGCGCCCGGGACAGGATTCCGGGCACTGAAGCTTTCTTT. Residues: CASSARDRIPGTEAFF.

In this sample, this clonotype turned up a few times. The chain recombines TRBV7-8 with TRBJ2-1; 8 nucleotides match TRBD1. The CDR3 sequence is 14 residues long. Trimming cost V 5 bases and J 8 bases; bases outside gene matches: 8. The germline V gene has CDR1 SGHVS and CDR2 FQNEAQ. The CDR3 DNA reads TGTGCCAGCAGCCGCTGGGACAGGTTCTATGAGCAGTTCTTC. Protein: CASSRWDRFYEQFF.

In this sample, this clonotype turned up a few times. The rearrangement links TRBV11-3 to TRBJ2-2; either TRBD1 or TRBD2 may supply D (5 bases each). With 0 bases removed from V and 7 bases from J, the gap between germline ends came to 12 bases. This CDR3 spans 15 amino acids. Germline V lookup: CDR1 SGHNT, CDR2 YENEEA. The CDR3 spells CASSLERGRGGELFF. CDR3 DNA: TGTGCCAGCAGCTTAGAGAGGGGTCGAGGCGGGGAGCTGTTTTTT.

V usage is TRBV4-1 and J usage is TRBJ2-6; D unclear. Germline V lookup: CDR1 MGHRA, CDR2 YSYEKL. The CDR3 length is 15 residues. V lost 0 bases, J lost 4 bases, and 7 bases lay in between. The CDR3 bases are TGCGCCAGCAGCCAAGAGCTGTACGGGGCCAACGTCCTGACTTTC. It is translated as CASSQELYGANVLTF.

The chain joins TRBV21-1 to TRBJ2-2; the tabulated D call, TRBD1, remains unverified against the DNA. TRBV21-1 is a pseudogene locus. This CDR3 comprises 17 residues. CDR3 protein: CASSKRLGGANTGELFF. CDR3 in DNA: TGTGCCAGCAGCAAGAGGTTGGGCGGCGCGAACACCGGGGAGCTGTTTTTT.

This chain connects TRBV14 to TRBJ2-5; 14 bases agree with TRBD2. The germline V gene has CDR1 SGHDN and CDR2 FVKESK. Losses at the gene ends were 3 bases for V and 4 bases for J; bases not matched to a gene: 1. The CDR3 is made up of 15 amino acids. CDR3 bases: TGTGCCAGCAGCCAGGGACTAGCGGGAGCAGAGACCCAGTACTTC. Translated, it gives CASSQGLAGAETQYF.

The chain couples TRBV11-2 to TRBJ2-3; D is uncertain. Trimming cost V 5 bases and J 6 bases, with 9 bases left between them. The CDR3 length is 12 residues. The germline CDR1 and CDR2 sequences are SGHAT and FQNNGV. In DNA, the CDR3 is TGTGCCAGCAGCCCTACAGTTGATACGCAGTATTTT. This encodes CASSPTVDTQYF.

This clonotype was found a few times. This chain joins TRBV12-3 or TRBV12-4 and TRBJ2-1; 10 nucleotides line up with TRBD2. V lost 6 bases and J lost 7; bases outside the gene matches: 6. This CDR3 is 14 amino acids long. DNA of the CDR3: TGTGCCAGCAGCAGCGGGAGGGAGGGGAATGAGCAGTTCTTC. Its translation: CASSSGREGNEQFF.

The J gene is TRBJ2-6, the V gene TRBV20-1; 11 nucleotides agree with TRBD2. CDR1 is DFQATT and CDR2 is SNEGSKA in the germline V gene (reference sequence). Trimming cost V 1 base and J 0 bases; bases outside gene matches: 2. The CDR3 sequence is 17 residues long. CDR3 nucleotide sequence: TGCAGTGCTAGAGTTGGACTAGCGGGCTCTGGGGCCAACGTCCTGACTTTC. It encodes CSARVGLAGSGANVLTF.

This chain links TRBV29-1 with TRBJ2-3; 10 positions match TRBD2. With V trimmed by 6 bases and J by 3 bases, 9 bases remained unmatched. Germline V gene sequence: CDR1 SQVTM, CDR2 ANQGSEA. The CDR3 is 15 amino acids. CDR3 residues: CSVGTPSGRTDTQYF. DNA for the CDR3: TGCAGCGTCGGGACACCTAGCGGGAGAACAGATACGCAGTATTTT.

V gene TRBV20-1 combines with J gene TRBJ2-1; 8 bases map to TRBD2. The V and J ends lost 3 bases and 12 bases, in that order; junction bases with no gene match: 7. The length of the CDR3 is 12 residues. Germline V gene lookup returns CDR1 DFQATT and CDR2 SNEGSKA (reference sequence). CDR3 nucleotide sequence: TGCAGTGCTAGGGTAGCGGGACGGGGGCAGTTCTTC. This encodes CSARVAGRGQFF.

This clonotype was detected only a few times. The junction and the germline gene differ at one end; a read error may be behind it. The V call is TRBV12-3 or TRBV12-4, the J call TRBJ2-5, with 7 bases fitting TRBD2. The CDR3 extends over 13 amino acids. The CDR3 loop is CASSSGTWTRPHF. CDR3 coding DNA: TGTGCCAGCAGTTCCGGAACTTGGACTAGGCCCCACTTC.

This clonotype turned up a few times. CDR3 region: CASSYSLSEPTYEQYV. CDR3 nucleotides: TGTGCCAGCAGTTACTCGCTGTCAGAACCCACCTACGAGCAGTACGTC. The chain combines TRBV6-5 with TRBJ2-7; D gene uncertain. Trimming removed 0 bases at V and 2 bases at J, with 14 bases between. The germline gives CDR1 MNHEY, CDR2 SVGAGI. There are 16 residues in the CDR3.

This sequence joins TRBV5-1 and TRBJ2-7, with TRBD1 matching 12 bases. V was clipped by 0 bases and J by 2 bases; unmatched bases: 9. Per the germline V gene, CDR1 is SGHRS and CDR2 is YFSETQ. The CDR3 has 18 residues. In DNA form, the CDR3 reads TGCGCCAGCAGCTTGGTACCGGGACAGGGGGCAAGAACCTACGAGCAGTACGTC. Its protein is CASSLVPGQGARTYEQYV.

V usage is TRBV4-1 and J usage is TRBJ1-4; weak D call: TRBD1 (5 bases). This CDR3 contains 15 residues. CDR1 is MGHRA and CDR2 is YSYEKL in the germline V gene. Trimming cost V 1 base and J 8 bases, with 14 bases left between them. The CDR3 DNA reads as TGCGCCAGCAGCCAAGCCGGGACGCCAGTGGAAAAACTGTTTTTT. This encodes CASSQAGTPVEKLFF.